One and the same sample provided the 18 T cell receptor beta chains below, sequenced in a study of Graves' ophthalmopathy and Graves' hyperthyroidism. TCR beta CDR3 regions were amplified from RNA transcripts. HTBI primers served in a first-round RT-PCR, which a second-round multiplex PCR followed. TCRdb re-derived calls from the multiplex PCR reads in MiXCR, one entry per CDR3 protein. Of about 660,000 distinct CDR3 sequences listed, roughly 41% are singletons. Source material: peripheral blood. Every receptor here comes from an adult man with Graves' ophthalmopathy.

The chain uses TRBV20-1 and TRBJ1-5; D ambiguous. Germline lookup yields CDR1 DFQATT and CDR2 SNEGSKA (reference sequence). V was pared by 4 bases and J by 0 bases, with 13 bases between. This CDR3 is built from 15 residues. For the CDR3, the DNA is TGCAGTGCTACAGATCCCGGATCTAGCAATCAGCCCCAGCATTTT. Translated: CSATDPGSSNQPQHF.

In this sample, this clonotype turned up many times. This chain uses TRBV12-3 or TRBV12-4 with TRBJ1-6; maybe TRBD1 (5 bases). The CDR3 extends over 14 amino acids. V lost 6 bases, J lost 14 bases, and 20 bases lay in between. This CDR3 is CASSRGQGSRALHF. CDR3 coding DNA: TGTGCCAGCAGCCGTGGGCAGGGCAGTAGGGCCCTCCACTTT.

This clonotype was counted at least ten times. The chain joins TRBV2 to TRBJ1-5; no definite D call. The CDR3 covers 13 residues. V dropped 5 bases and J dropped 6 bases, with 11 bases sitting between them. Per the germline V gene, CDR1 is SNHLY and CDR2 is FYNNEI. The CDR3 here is CASSLNEGQPQHF. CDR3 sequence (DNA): TGTGCCAGCAGTCTAAATGAGGGTCAGCCCCAGCATTTT.

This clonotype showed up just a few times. The CDR3 coding sequence is TGCGCCAGCAGCCAAGGGTTCGCACAGGGCGAACATATGAGGGGCTACACCTTC. Residues: CASSQGFAQGEHMRGYTF. The chain uses TRBV4-3 and TRBJ1-2; D may be TRBD1 (6 bases). The CDR3 totals 18 residues. V lost 1 base and J lost 8, with 26 bases in between. CDR1 and CDR2 (germline): LGHNA, YSLEER.

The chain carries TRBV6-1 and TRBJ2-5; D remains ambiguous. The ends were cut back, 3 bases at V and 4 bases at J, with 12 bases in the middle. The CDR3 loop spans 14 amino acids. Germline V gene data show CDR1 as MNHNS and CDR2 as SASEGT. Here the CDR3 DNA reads TGTGCCAGCAGTGATTCAGAGTTGGGAGAGACCCAGTACTTC. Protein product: CASSDSELGETQYF.

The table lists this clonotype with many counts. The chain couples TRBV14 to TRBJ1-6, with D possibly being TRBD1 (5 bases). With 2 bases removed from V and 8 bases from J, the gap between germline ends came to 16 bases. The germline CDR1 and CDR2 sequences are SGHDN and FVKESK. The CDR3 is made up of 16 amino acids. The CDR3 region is CASSQRADMAHSPLHF. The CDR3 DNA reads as TGTGCCAGCAGCCAAAGGGCGGACATGGCCCATTCACCCCTCCACTTT.

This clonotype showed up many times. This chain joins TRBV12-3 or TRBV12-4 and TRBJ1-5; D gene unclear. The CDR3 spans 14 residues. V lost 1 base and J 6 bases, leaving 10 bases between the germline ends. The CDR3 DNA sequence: TGTGCCAGCAGTTTAGGGCAATCCCTTCAGCCCCAGCATTTT. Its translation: CASSLGQSLQPQHF.

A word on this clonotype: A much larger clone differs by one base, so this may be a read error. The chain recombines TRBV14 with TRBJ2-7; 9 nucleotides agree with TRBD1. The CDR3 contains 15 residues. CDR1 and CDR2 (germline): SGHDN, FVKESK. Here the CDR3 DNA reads TGCACCAGCAGTTGGGCCCGGGACAGGGTCGACGAGCAGTACTTC. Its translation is CTSSWARDRVDEQYF.

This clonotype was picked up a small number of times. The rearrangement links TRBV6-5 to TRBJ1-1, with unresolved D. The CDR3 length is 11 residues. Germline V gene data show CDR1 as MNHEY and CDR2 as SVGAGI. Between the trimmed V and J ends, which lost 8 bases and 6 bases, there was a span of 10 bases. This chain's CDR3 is CASGRAAEAFF. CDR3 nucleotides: TGTGCCAGCGGACGGGCTGCTGAAGCTTTCTTT.

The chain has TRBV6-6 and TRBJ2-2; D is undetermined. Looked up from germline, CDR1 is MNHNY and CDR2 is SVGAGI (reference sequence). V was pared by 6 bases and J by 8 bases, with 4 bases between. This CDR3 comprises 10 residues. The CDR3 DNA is TGTGCCAGCAGGGAGGGGGAGCTGTTTTTT. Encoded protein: CASREGELFF.

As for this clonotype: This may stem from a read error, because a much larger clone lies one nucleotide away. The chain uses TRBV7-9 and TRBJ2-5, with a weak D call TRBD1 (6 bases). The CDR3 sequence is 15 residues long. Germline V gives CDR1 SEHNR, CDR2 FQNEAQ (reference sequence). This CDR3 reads CASSFGYSPGQTQCF. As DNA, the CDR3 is TGTGCCAGCAGCTTTGGGTACAGCCCTGGACAGACCCAGTGCTTC. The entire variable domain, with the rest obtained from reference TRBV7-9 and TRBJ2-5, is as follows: DTGVSQNPRHKITKRGQNVTFRCDPISEHNRLYWYRQTLGQGPEFLTYFQNEAQLEKSRLLSDRFSAERPKGSFSTLEIQRTEQGDSAMYLCASSFGYSPGQTQCFGPGTRLLVL.

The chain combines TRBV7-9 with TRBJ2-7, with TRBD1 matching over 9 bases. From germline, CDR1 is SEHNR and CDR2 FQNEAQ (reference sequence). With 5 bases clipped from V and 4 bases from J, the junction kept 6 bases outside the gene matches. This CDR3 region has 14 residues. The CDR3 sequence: CASSRRQGVYEQYF. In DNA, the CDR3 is TGTGCCAGCAGCCGCCGACAGGGGGTATACGAGCAGTACTTC.

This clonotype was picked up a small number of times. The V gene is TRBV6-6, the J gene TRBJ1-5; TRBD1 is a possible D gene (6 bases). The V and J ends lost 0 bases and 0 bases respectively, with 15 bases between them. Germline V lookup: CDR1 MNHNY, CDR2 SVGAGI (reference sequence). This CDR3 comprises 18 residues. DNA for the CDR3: TGTGCCAGCAGTTACTCCGGACAGCTAGGTTATAGCAATCAGCCCCAGCATTTT. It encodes CASSYSGQLGYSNQPQHF.

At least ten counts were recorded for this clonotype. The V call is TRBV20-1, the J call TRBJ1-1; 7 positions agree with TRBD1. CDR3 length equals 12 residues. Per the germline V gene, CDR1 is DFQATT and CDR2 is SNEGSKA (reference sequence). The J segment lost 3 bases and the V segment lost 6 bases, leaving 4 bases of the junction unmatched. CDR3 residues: CSAPTGDTEAFF. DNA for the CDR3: TGCAGTGCACCCACAGGGGACACTGAAGCTTTCTTT.

The CDR3 loop is CASSQGTGWGSPLHF. The CDR3 nucleotides are TGTGCCAGCAGCCAGGGGACAGGGTGGGGATCACCCCTCCACTTT. This chain uses TRBV7-9 with TRBJ1-6; 9 bases map to TRBD1. Germline assignment: CDR1 SEHNR and CDR2 FQNEAQ (reference sequence). The V and J ends lost 5 bases and 10 bases, in that order; junction bases with no gene match: 9. The CDR3 consists of 15 residues.

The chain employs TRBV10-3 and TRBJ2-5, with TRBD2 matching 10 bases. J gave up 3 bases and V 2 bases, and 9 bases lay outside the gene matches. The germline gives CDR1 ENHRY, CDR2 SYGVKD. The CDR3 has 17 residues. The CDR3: CAISEASGGDGEETQYF. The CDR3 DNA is TGTGCCATCAGTGAGGCTAGCGGGGGTGACGGGGAAGAGACCCAGTACTTC.

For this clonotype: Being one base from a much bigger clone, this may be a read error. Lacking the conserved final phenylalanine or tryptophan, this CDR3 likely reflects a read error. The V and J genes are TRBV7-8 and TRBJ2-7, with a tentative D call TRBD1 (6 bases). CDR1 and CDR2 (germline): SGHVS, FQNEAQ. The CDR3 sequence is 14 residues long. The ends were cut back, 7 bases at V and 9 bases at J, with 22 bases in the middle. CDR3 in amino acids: CASTEAGTSLVQYL. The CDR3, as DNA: TGTGCCAGCACCGAAGCCGGGACAAGTTTGGTGCAGTACCTC.

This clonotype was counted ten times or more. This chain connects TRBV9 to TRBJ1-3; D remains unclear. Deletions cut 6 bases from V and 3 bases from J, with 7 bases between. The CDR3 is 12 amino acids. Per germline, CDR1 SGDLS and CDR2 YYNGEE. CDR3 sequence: CASKGDGNTIYF. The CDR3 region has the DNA TGTGCCAGCAAGGGCGATGGAAACACCATATATTTT.